The 7 T cell receptor beta chains listed next were all sequenced from one sample in a study of T cell repertoires in cytomegalovirus infection. TCRdb reprocessed the reads with MiXCR, giving one entry per CDR3 protein. Here the sample spans 200,000 to 300,000 distinct CDR3 sequences, around 12% being singletons. Sequences were obtained from PBMCs. These receptors came from a human donor in good health (CMV status not recorded). Some clones in this sample may be carry-over from other donors' samples.

This clonotype showed up just a few times. This chain links TRBV4-2 with TRBJ2-7, with 9 positions matching TRBD1. The CDR3 spans 16 residues. Losses at the gene ends were 0 bases for V and 6 bases for J; bases not matched to a gene: 9. The germline V gene encodes CDR1 LGHNA and CDR2 YNFKEQ. CDR3 in amino acids: CASSQDVGQGQPEQYF. Here the CDR3 DNA reads TGTGCCAGCAGCCAAGATGTGGGACAGGGTCAACCCGAGCAGTACTTC.

V usage is TRBV6-2 or TRBV6-3 and J usage is TRBJ2-2, with D perhaps TRBD1 (6 bases). Trimming took off 5 bases at V and 6 bases at J, with 13 bases between the two ends. The CDR3 runs to 14 residues. CDR1 and CDR2 from the germline V gene are MNHEY and SVGEGT. CDR3 in amino acids: CASSPNRAPGELFF. The DNA for the CDR3 is TGTGCCAGCAGTCCGAACAGGGCCCCCGGGGAGCTGTTTTTT.

In this sample, this clonotype turned up many times. V and J are TRBV14 and TRBJ2-7; 11 bases fit TRBD2. CDR3 size: 15 residues. Per germline, CDR1 SGHDN and CDR2 FVKESK. V trimming: 1 base; J trimming: 2 bases; junction bases outside the gene matches: 1. The CDR3 DNA reads as TGTGCCAGCAGCCAAGTAGCGGGAGGGACCTACGAGCAGTACTTC. Translation gives CASSQVAGGTYEQYF.

This clonotype was observed a handful of times. J is TRBJ2-1 and V is TRBV3-1; perhaps TRBD1 as D (6 bases). In germline, CDR1 is LGHDT, CDR2 YNNKEL (reference sequence). CDR3 length equals 15 residues. V lost 4 bases and J 5 bases, leaving 15 bases between the germline ends. This chain's CDR3 is CASSPWGRDNNEQFF. DNA for the CDR3: TGTGCCAGCAGCCCGTGGGGACGGGACAACAATGAGCAGTTCTTC.

The sample holds a few counts of this clonotype. Here the CDR3 DNA reads TGTGCCAGCAGTTACGAGGGGAGGACCTACAATGAGCAGTTCTTC. It translates to CASSYEGRTYNEQFF. The chain recombines TRBV6-2 or TRBV6-3 with TRBJ2-1, with D perhaps TRBD2 (6 bases). The CDR3 runs 15 residues. Trimming took off 2 bases at V and 2 bases at J, with 10 bases between the two ends. Per germline, CDR1 MNHEY and CDR2 SVGEGT.

This clonotype was seen many times. This chain connects TRBV7-2 to TRBJ2-3, with 7 bases lining up with TRBD1. The CDR3 covers 16 residues. In germline, CDR1 is SGHTA, CDR2 FQGNSA. V dropped 4 bases and J dropped 4; count of bases not matched to a gene: 11. CDR3 in DNA: TGTGCCAGCAGCTCCGAGGGGGCGAGGGGATCAGATACGCAGTATTTT. Protein sequence: CASSSEGARGSDTQYF.

The chain is built from TRBV7-9 and TRBJ2-5; maybe TRBD2 (5 bases). In germline, CDR1 is SEHNR, CDR2 FQNEAQ (reference sequence). The length of the CDR3 is 14 residues. Trimming cost V 5 bases and J 4 bases, with 14 bases left between them. The CDR3, as DNA: TGTGCCAGCAGCCCAGACGGACTTGGAGAGACCCAGTACTTC. Its protein product is CASSPDGLGETQYF.